This TCR beta chain is from a study of T cells in Graves' hyperthyroidism and ophthalmopathy (dated 2019 in TCRdb). With respect to the entire study: Peripheral blood was sampled at the time of initial diagnosis, prior to any treatment. To identify distinguishing TCR V-J signatures, a discovery cohort of 90 to 100 patients was used, comprising some 45 with Graves' ophthalmopathy and about 59 with stable Graves' hyperthyroidism. An independent validation cohort of 18 to 20 hyperthyroidism patients and 17 patients who later progressed to ophthalmopathy tested prospective prediction of ophthalmopathy. The 100 discovery patients were randomly split 7:3 into training and test sets. Thyroid tissue and blood T-cell repertoires from about six Graves' hyperthyroidism patients were also compared in the study. After sampling, hyperthyroidism patients received methimazole starting at 30 mg daily, and ophthalmopathy patients received high-dose intravenous methylprednisolone. The paper describes TCR Vbeta CDR3 sequencing of about 140 peripheral blood samples, made up of some 40 ophthalmopathy patients, around 73 hyperthyroidism patients and roughly 17 progressor patients. Overall results and qualifications from the work: A 13 V-J signature model separated ophthalmopathy from stable hyperthyroidism, with 87.88% sensitivity and roughly 81% specificity in cross-validation and 80%/75% in testing. During validation, the model predicted progression to ophthalmopathy a median of approximately 7 months ahead of onset, with around 65% sensitivity and almost 75% specificity. Blood samples also contained most of the expanded thyroid clonotypes (frequency above 0.001), which suggests that blood repertoires may reflect thyroid immune responses. Sample size was not statistically predetermined, and blinding of investigators to group allocation was not performed.

This clonotype was found a few times. The antigen this receptor binds is unknown. No qualities accompany the bases; no much larger clone lies one base away. Ophthalmopathy patients had moderately to severely active disease, with a Clinical Activity Score of 3 or more, a NOSPECS grade of 4 or more, and a disease duration of less than 3 months. The study excluded patients with uncontrolled infections, other autoimmune diseases, pregnancy or lactation. Diagnoses relied on clinical symptoms, serum thyroxine and TRAb, thyroid ultrasound and orbital computed tomography. Ficoll-Paque density gradient centrifugation was used to isolate PBMCs from 9.5 to 10 ml of fresh peripheral blood. Trizol reagent was used to extract total RNA, and RNA quality was then checked on an Agilent 2100 Bioanalyzer. CDR1 is given as SGHRS and CDR2 as YFSETQ, both from the germline V gene. V and J are truncated by 4 bases and 4 bases respectively, leaving an intervening sequence of 11 bases. The CDR3 runs 13 residues from the cysteine to the phenylalanine. Left in the record is the CDR3 DNA by itself, 39 bases read in frame from the first base.

Amplification of TCR beta CDR3 regions was carried out from RNA transcripts. The first round of RT-PCR for the TCR CDR3 was performed with the HTBI primer set and the Qiagen OneStep RT-PCR kit. Libraries were constructed in a second round of multiplex PCR, after which size selection and purification were performed. Libraries were sequenced paired-end with 100 bp reads on an Illumina HiSeq2000. Turning to the authors' computational methods: SOAPnuke was used to process the raw data, throwing out any read that contained adapters or uncalled bases, had a mean Phred below 15, or lacked an exact constant-primer or identifier match. High-quality paired reads were merged with COPE v1.2.5, and unique nucleotide sequences were defined as clonotypes. Clonotypes were aligned to IMGT TRBV, TRBD and TRBJ reference segments using MiTCR v1.1. The analysis was restricted to V-J combinations with a frequency above 0.0001, which together covered 98% to 99.2% of the repertoires. The TCS score was defined as the ratio of F50 (clonal expansion) to E x V (chaos), calculated using BLOSUM62-based TCRdist between CDR3 peptides within each V-J. Welch's t-statistics and random forest reduced around 510 V-J features to under 15, which were used in a naive Bayes classifier (R e1071). TCRdb reprocessed the public reads (quality trimming at Q25 with fastp, clone calling with MiXCR) and kept in-frame beta chains. Records with the same CDR3 protein are collapsed into one entry carrying the most frequent genes and DNA. The V and J calls and clone size come from TCRdb's table, not from the authors' own analysis. The sample records hundreds of thousands of distinct CDR3 sequences, 15% to 20% of which are singletons. 45% to 50% of the sample rests with the top ten.

Sequencing used blood. The chain is encoded by TRBV5-1 joined to TRBJ1-1, with the D gene uncertain. This sequence originates from a man between 35 and 55 years old with Graves' ophthalmopathy. Read as DNA, the sequence is TGCGCCAGCAGCCCCGACGGTACCACTGAAGCTTTCTTT. Its amino acids are CASSPDGTTEAFF.